This section outlines one TCR beta chain sequence together with its context. Following RNA extraction, reverse transcription yielded cDNA that acted as the sequencing template. Sequencing was performed with immunoSEQ multiplex PCR; in TCRdb, only in-frame clones are kept and a portion is missing. The sample lists 150,000 or so clones, 58% occurring once. V dropped 3 bases and J dropped 5; count of bases not matched to a gene: 2. The CDR3 consists of 14 residues. Germline V gene lookup returns CDR1 LGHNT and CDR2 FRNRAP. The data are from a study of CD8+ T cells in alopecia areata. The clonotype originates from a human donor with alopecia areata. The source was CD4+ T cells sorted from blood, collected at week 0. The chain recombines TRBV12-5 with TRBJ2-3, with 10 bases identical to TRBD2. The CDR3 DNA reads as TGTGCTAGTGGTTTCGGGACTAGCGAAGATACGCAGTATTTT. Translating it yields CASGFGTSEDTQYF.